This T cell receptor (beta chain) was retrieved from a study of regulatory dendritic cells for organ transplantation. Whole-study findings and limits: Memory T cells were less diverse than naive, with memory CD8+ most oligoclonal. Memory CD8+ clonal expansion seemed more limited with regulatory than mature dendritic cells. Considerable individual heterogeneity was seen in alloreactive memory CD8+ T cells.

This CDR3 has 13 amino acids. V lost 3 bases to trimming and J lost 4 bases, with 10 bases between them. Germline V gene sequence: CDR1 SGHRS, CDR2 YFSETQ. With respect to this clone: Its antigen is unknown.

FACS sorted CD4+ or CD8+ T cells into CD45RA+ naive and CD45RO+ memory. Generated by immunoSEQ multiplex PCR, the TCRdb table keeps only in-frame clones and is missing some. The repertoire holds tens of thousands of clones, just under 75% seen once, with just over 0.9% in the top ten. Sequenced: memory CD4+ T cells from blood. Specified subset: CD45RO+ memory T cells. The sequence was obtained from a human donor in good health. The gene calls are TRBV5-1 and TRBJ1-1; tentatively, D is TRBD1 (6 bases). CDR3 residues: CASSYQGTTEAFF. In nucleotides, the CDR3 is TGCGCCAGCAGCTATCAGGGGACCACTGAAGCTTTCTTT.